The entry below describes one T cell receptor (beta chain). This clone was recorded only once. Its antigen is unknown. The input lacks base qualities; no much larger clone sits a single base away. The sample's time point label, in plain terms: cycle 2 day 1 (C2D1) of nivolumab. Every trial patient had relapsed following autologous stem cell transplantation, and prior brentuximab vedotin exposure was what differed among cohorts A, B and C. A total of under 70 patients with relapsed/refractory classical Hodgkin lymphoma made up the trial cohort, and each patient's best overall response was complete response, partial response or progressive disease. In the multi-cohort phase II CheckMate 205 trial, trial patients received single-agent nivolumab. Best overall response was determined by an independent review committee according to the 2007 International Working Group response criteria. PBMCs from the trial were collected at three points: immediately before nivolumab initiation (C1D1), and during therapy at cycle 2 day 1 and cycle 4 day 1. Peripheral blood was collected in 8 mL Vacutainer Cell Preparation Tubes, from which PBMCs were isolated by centrifugation and then cryopreserved.

Genomic DNA was isolated using the Qiagen DNeasy kit from unsorted PBMCs as well as from negatively selected CD4+ and CD8+ fractions. TCR beta CDR3 regions were subjected to amplification by immunoSEQ multiplex PCR with primers that anneal to V and J segments. A synthetic immune receptor repertoire was used to minimize amplification bias, and any remaining bias was removed computationally after sequencing. As for the original processing: Custom Python scripts were used to quantify repertoire diversity as the Shannon entropy index. Unsorted, CD4+ and CD8+ repertoires were analyzed separately, except in combined analyses where CD4+ and CD8+ sequences were merged in silico. A clone was considered expanded if an increase in frequency of at least 2-fold after treatment relative to C1D1 was found, and a pseudocount of 0.5 was applied to clones undetected at baseline. Singleton clones were defined as clones with 0 or 1 copy at C1D1, and non-singleton clones were defined as clones with 2 or more copies. By matching protein sequences in sorted samples from the same patient, clones expanded in unsorted samples were annotated as CD4+, CD8+ or unknown. Wilcoxon tests on paired samples were used to test changes in diversity from C1D1 to C4D1. Imported from immuneACCESS, the table was reduced by TCRdb to in-frame sequences with V and J called. These copies leave out some clones; in studies compared against another copy, an unresolved V gene accounts for under half, and the cause of the remainder is not known. That table furnishes V, J and clone size, whereas the DNA furnished D and trimming. For this sample there are about 22,000 clones; about 83% appear just once. The top ten hold 8% of the sample.

The sample comes from a study of PD-1 blockade in classical Hodgkin lymphoma (dated by TCRdb to the early 2020s). For the study in its entirety: Nivolumab dosing was 3 mg/kg intravenously every 2 weeks, continuing until either disease progression or unacceptable toxicity. The study used CyTOF and TCR beta sequencing to define a peripheral blood immune signature of response to PD-1 blockade in classical Hodgkin lymphoma.

Overall study results and their limits: Baseline diversity similar to that of newly diagnosed patients was observed in trial patients achieving complete response, whereas significantly lower diversity was observed in partial responders and progressors. The study was restricted to a single clinical trial cohort, and the causes of repertoire differences, possibly disease activity or prior therapy, were left undefined. Newly diagnosed patients were reported to have lower baseline TCR diversity than healthy donors, and relapsed/refractory patients were reported to have lower baseline TCR diversity still. Lower diversity was observed in patients in whom nivolumab was started less than 1 year after ASCT, and these patients were excluded from later analyses so that confounding by immune reconstitution would be avoided. By C4D1, a significant rise was seen in CD4+ TCR diversity but not in CD8+ TCR diversity (p=0.0027 vs p=0.16), and the rise was most apparent among complete responders (p=0.02).

CDR1 and CDR2 (MNHNS, SASEGT) derive from the germline V gene. The CDR3 spans 14 residues, from the cysteine through the phenylalanine. Only the CDR3 portion is preserved as DNA: 42 bases, with reading frame beginning at the first base. V and J are truncated by 1 base and 9 bases respectively, leaving an intervening sequence of 12 bases. This chain is built from TRBV6-1 and TRBJ2-2, with the D gene not confidently named. The sample was peripheral blood mononuclear cells (PBMCs), taken before the second cycle of nivolumab. The TCR comes from a human donor with classical Hodgkin lymphoma. The CDR3 has the sequence CASSEGGRARELFF. In nucleotide form, the sequence is TGTGCCAGCAGTGAAGGGGGTCGGGCGAGGGAGCTGTTTTTT.